Below are 21 T cell receptor beta chains sequenced from a single sample in a study of blood T cell repertoires in COVID-19. The method was immunoSEQ multiplex PCR; TCRdb's version includes in-frame clones alone and lacks a portion of them. Counted here are around 250,000 clones, over 80% occurring once; the ten biggest clones make up 1.2%. The source material was PBMCs or T cells enriched from blood (not recorded which). The receptors derive from a human donor in a cohort exposed to, infected with or recovered from COVID-19 (not recorded which). The donor label of this sample is uncertain.

V is TRBV5-1 and J is TRBJ1-4; no firm D call. CDR3 length: 14 amino acids. Trimming removed 4 bases at V and 8 bases at J, with 15 bases between. Germline V gene sequence: CDR1 SGHRS, CDR2 YFSETQ. CDR3 bases: TGCGCCAGCAGCCCTGATCTTGTGGGCGAAAAACTGTTTTTT. Translated, it gives CASSPDLVGEKLFF.

The chain combines TRBV7-9 with TRBJ1-5, with TRBD1 identical over 8 bases. CDR3 length equals 15 residues. CDR1 and CDR2 from the germline V gene are SEHNR and FQNEAQ (reference sequence). V trimming: 1 base; J trimming: 3 bases; junction bases outside the gene matches: 2. The CDR3 sequence is CASSLGTGNNQPQHF. In nucleotides, the CDR3 is TGTGCCAGCAGCTTAGGGACAGGGAACAATCAGCCCCAGCATTTT.

This clone was found once. The CDR3 nucleotides read TGCAGCGCGGATCGGACAGGGGGCCTGGAGACCCAGTACTTC. Amino acid sequence: CSADRTGGLETQYF. The chain is built from TRBV29-1 and TRBJ2-5; the match to TRBD1 covers 11 bases. Germline V gene data show CDR1 as SQVTM and CDR2 as ANQGSEA. This CDR3 comprises 14 residues. V shed 7 bases, J shed 5 bases, and the junction held 9 bases outside the gene matches. Looking up the rest from reference TRBV29-1 and TRBJ2-5 gives the full variable domain: SAVISQKPSRDICQRGTSLTIQCQVDSQVTMMFWYRQQPGQSLTLIATANQGSEATYESGFVIDKFPISRPNLTFSTLTVSNMSPEDSSIYLCSADRTGGLETQYFGPGTRLLVL.

This chain joins TRBV19 and TRBJ1-2, with D perhaps matching TRBD1 (6 bases). The CDR3 has 11 amino acids. CDR1 and CDR2 (germline): LNHDA, SQIVND (reference sequence). V was trimmed by 7 bases and J by 4 bases, leaving 7 bases between them. CDR3 loop: CASTRGYGYTF. The DNA for the CDR3 is TGTGCCAGTACCAGGGGCTATGGCTACACCTTC.

V usage is TRBV12-3 or TRBV12-4 and J usage is TRBJ1-2; the D gene is possibly TRBD1 (5 bases). V was shortened by 6 bases and J by 8 bases, with 16 bases between the two germline ends. CDR3 length: 13 amino acids. Here the CDR3 reads CASRPQGKVGYTF. The CDR3 nucleotides read TGTGCCAGCAGACCCCAGGGAAAAGTCGGCTACACCTTC.

Only a few counts were recorded for this clone. The chain uses TRBV30 and TRBJ1-6, with a tentative D call TRBD1 (6 bases). The germline gives CDR1 GTSNPN, CDR2 SVGIG (reference sequence). Trimming removed 6 bases at V and 10 bases at J, with 19 bases between. This CDR3 comprises 14 residues. In DNA form, the CDR3 reads TGTGCCTGCCTAGCGGGGGACATCTTCTCACCCCTCCACTTT. This encodes CACLAGDIFSPLHF. Looking up the rest from reference TRBV30 and TRBJ1-6 gives the full variable domain: SQTIHQWPATLVQPVGSPLSLECTVEGTSNPNLYWYRQAAGRGLQLLFYSVGIGQISSEVPQNLSASRPQDRQFILSSKKLLLSDSGFYLCACLAGDIFSPLHFGNGTRLTVT.

The chain joins TRBV10-3 to TRBJ1-2, with 9 bases identical to TRBD1. This CDR3 comprises 14 residues. Germline CDR1 ENHRY, CDR2 SYGVKD. The J segment lost 6 bases and the V segment lost 5 bases, leaving 7 bases of the junction unmatched. The CDR3 region is CAISKGTGNDGYTF. CDR3 sequence (DNA): TGTGCCATCAGTAAGGGGACAGGGAACGATGGCTACACCTTC.

The chain is built from TRBV11-3 and TRBJ2-3, with 8 bases lining up with TRBD2. Germline V gene lookup returns CDR1 SGHNT and CDR2 YENEEA. The junction had 8 bases not matched to a gene; V was cut back by 5 bases and J by 4 bases. This CDR3 is built from 15 residues. This CDR3 is CASSPGGGRADTQYF. CDR3 nucleotides: TGTGCCAGCAGCCCGGGCGGGGGGAGAGCAGATACGCAGTATTTT. The full variable domain, completed using reference TRBV11-3 and TRBJ2-3, is EAGVVQSPRYKIIEKKQPVAFWCNPISGHNTLYWYLQNLGQGPELLIRYENEEAVDDSQLPKDRFSAERLKGVDSTLKIQPAELGDSAVYLCASSPGGGRADTQYFGPGTRLTVL.

J is TRBJ2-3 and V is TRBV24-1; no clear D. With 6 bases removed from V and 1 base from J, the gap between germline ends came to 13 bases. The germline V gene has CDR1 KGHDR and CDR2 SFDVKD. This CDR3 has 15 amino acids. The DNA of the CDR3 is TGTGCCACCAGTATGGGCAGGCCTGGCACAGATACGCAGTATTTT. Protein sequence: CATSMGRPGTDTQYF.

The rearrangement uses TRBV3-1 (or the pseudogene TRBV3-2) and TRBJ2-1, with D hard to call. The CDR3 is 11 amino acids. V lost 1 base and J 10 bases, leaving 5 bases between the germline ends. CDR1 LGHDT and CDR2 YNNKEL come from the germline V gene (reference sequence). The CDR3 DNA follows: TGTGCCAGCAGCCAAGGGGCGGAGCAGTTCTTC. Its translation: CASSQGAEQFF.

This sequence joins TRBV19 and TRBJ1-1, with D perhaps matching TRBD1 (5 bases). V was shortened by 3 bases and J by 1 base, with 15 bases between the two germline ends. Germline lookup yields CDR1 LNHDA and CDR2 SQIVND (reference sequence). The CDR3 covers 16 residues. The CDR3 DNA follows: TGTGCCAGTAGTATGGGGGGGGACCGACAGAACACTGAAGCTTTCTTT. This codes for CASSMGGDRQNTEAFF.

This clone occurred a few times. V and J are TRBV2 and TRBJ1-2; 7 bases are shared with TRBD1. The V gene end was trimmed by 5 bases and the J gene end by 14 bases; junction bases not matched to a gene: 14. In germline, CDR1 is SNHLY, CDR2 FYNNEI. The CDR3 covers 13 residues. In DNA, the CDR3 is TGTGCCAGCAGTCCGGGACAGAAGCGCCCTGGGACCTTC. This sequence encodes CASSPGQKRPGTF.

This chain connects TRBV3-1 (or the pseudogene TRBV3-2) to TRBJ1-3; no reliable D call. The CDR3 has 16 amino acids. V lost 0 bases to trimming and J lost 4 bases, with 13 bases between them. Germline V gene sequence: CDR1 LGHDT, CDR2 YNNKEL (reference sequence). This CDR3 reads CASSQEIGMSGNTIYF. CDR3 nucleotides: TGTGCCAGCAGCCAAGAAATCGGGATGAGCGGAAACACCATATATTTT.

This clone was seen only once. V is TRBV19 and J is TRBJ1-1; TRBD1 aligns across 8 bases. CDR3 size: 15 residues. Per germline, CDR1 LNHDA and CDR2 SQIVND (reference sequence). J lost 0 bases, V lost 8 bases, and 8 bases had no gene match. CDR3 nucleotides: TGTGCCAGTGAAACCGGGACAGGTTTGAACACTGAAGCTTTCTTT. Amino acids: CASETGTGLNTEAFF.

The chain recombines TRBV5-5 with TRBJ2-2; 7 nucleotides align to TRBD2. Germline trimming cut 2 bases from V and 4 bases from J; bases unmatched to any gene: 5. This CDR3 has 15 amino acids. Germline CDR1 and CDR2: SGHKS and YYEKEE (reference sequence). The CDR3 DNA sequence: TGTGCCAGCAGCTTCACTAGCGCATCCACCGGGGAGCTGTTTTTT. This sequence encodes CASSFTSASTGELFF.

The chain combines TRBV7-2 with TRBJ2-7, with 7 bases fitting TRBD1. Per germline, CDR1 SGHTA and CDR2 FQGNSA. The CDR3 extends over 14 amino acids. The V gene end was trimmed by 4 bases and the J gene end by 1 base; junction bases not matched to a gene: 4. In DNA, the CDR3 is TGTGCCAGCAGCTCGGGACAGCAGTCCTACGAGCAGTACTTC. Translating gives CASSSGQQSYEQYF.

The chain employs TRBV27 and TRBJ2-5; D is unclear. Deletions cut 3 bases from V and 4 bases from J, with 3 bases between. CDR1 and CDR2 (germline): MNHEY, SMNVEV (reference sequence). The CDR3 is 11 amino acids. The CDR3 bases are TGTGCCAGCAGTTTTCGAGAGACCCAGTACTTC. Protein product: CASSFRETQYF.

This sequence joins TRBV5-4 and TRBJ1-3; TRBD1 matches at 7 bases. The CDR3 loop spans 16 amino acids. Unmatched junction bases numbered 7, after V lost 0 bases and J lost 4 bases. CDR1 and CDR2 from the germline V gene are SGHNT and YYREEE (reference sequence). CDR3 nucleotide sequence: TGTGCCAGCAGCTTGGAAAAGGGGGCCTCGGGAAACACCATATATTTT. Encoded protein: CASSLEKGASGNTIYF. The whole variable domain, filled in from reference TRBV5-4 and TRBJ1-3, reads ETGVTQSPTHLIKTRGQQVTLRCSSQSGHNTVSWYQQALGQGPQFIFQYYREEENGRGNFPPRFSGLQFPNYSSELNVNALELDDSALYLCASSLEKGASGNTIYFGEGSWLTVV.

The chain carries TRBV13 and TRBJ2-3; possible D gene TRBD2, 5 bases. V lost 0 bases, J lost 5 bases, and 15 bases lay in between. Looked up from germline, CDR1 is PRHDT and CDR2 is FYEKMQ (reference sequence). The CDR3 totals 16 residues. In nucleotides, the CDR3 is TGTGCCAGCAGCTTAGGATCGAGGGTTGGGGTAGATACGCAGTATTTT. Residues: CASSLGSRVGVDTQYF.

The rearrangement joins TRBV6-6 to TRBJ2-3, with D possibly TRBD2 on 7 matching bases. Trimming removed 7 bases from V and 3 bases from J, with 20 bases in between. Looked up from germline, CDR1 is MNHNY and CDR2 is SVGAGI (reference sequence). The CDR3 is 16 amino acids. The CDR3 spells CASTPRKGGRTDTQYF. CDR3 in DNA: TGTGCCAGCACCCCCCGGAAGGGGGGGCGAACAGATACGCAGTATTTT.

The chain uses TRBV12-5 and TRBJ1-5, with 7 bases fitting TRBD1. The germline V gene has CDR1 LGHNT and CDR2 FRNRAP. After removal of 5 bases from V and 4 bases from J, the junction contained 5 bases not matched to a gene. CDR3 length: 14 residues. CDR3 in amino acids: CASGEGQPNQPQHF. The CDR3 DNA sequence: TGTGCTAGTGGTGAGGGACAGCCGAATCAGCCCCAGCATTTT.